This TCR beta chain was retrieved from a study of blood T cell repertoires in COVID-19. Whole-study context: From the United States, Italy and Spain came samples of acute and convalescent COVID-19. T cells, B-cell-depleted T cells, or PBMCs provided the cDNA or gDNA that served as material.

The CDR3 contains 13 residues. J lost 6 bases, V lost 6 bases, and 7 bases had no gene match. Per germline, CDR1 MNHEY and CDR2 SMNVEV (reference sequence). Under the authors' procedure: By means of reference gene primer amplification, nucleated cell counts were estimated. Only in-frame clones appear in the TCRdb table, and some are missing; sequencing was by immunoSEQ multiplex PCR. The D gene and trimming were derived from the DNA, and the V and J assignments and clone size from that table. The sample comprises just over 200,000 clones, 65% to 90% of which are singletons, and 4.5% to 7.5% rests with the top ten.

The source material was peripheral blood. The clonotype originates from a man aged 80 or over with acute or convalescent COVID-19. The chain carries TRBV27 and TRBJ1-1; TRBD1 matches at 7 bases. Here the CDR3 reads CASSRTGVSEAFF. The CDR3 nucleotides read TGTGCCAGCAGCCGAACAGGGGTCTCTGAAGCTTTCTTT.